These 17 T cell receptor beta chains were sequenced from one sample in a study of liver allograft versus peripheral blood T cells. At the level of the study: The authors compared T cell receptor repertoires in transplanted livers with recipients' peripheral blood repertoires.

TCRdb independently ran MiXCR on the reads; one entry per CDR3 protein. The data contain just under 5,500 distinct CDR3 sequences, over 15% of them singletons. These receptors originate from a human patient who had a liver transplant. Among the T cells, some may be from the graft donor.

This clonotype was recorded once. A much bigger clone sits one base away, suggesting this may be a read error. This chain uses TRBV20-1 with TRBJ2-7; 11 positions match TRBD2. The DNA end is more similar to TRBJ2-1, so the J call may be wrong. CDR1 and CDR2 (germline): DFQATT, SNEGSKA (reference sequence). The CDR3 covers 15 residues. The CDR3 DNA sequence: TGCAGTGCTAGCTCAGGACTAGCGGGTGGCAAGGAGCAGTTCTTC. Protein sequence: CSASSGLAGGKEQFF.

This clonotype was seen repeatedly, ten times or more. Here the CDR3 reads CASSPGSAEAFF. The CDR3 DNA is TGTGCCAGCTCACCTGGGTCTGCTGAAGCTTTCTTT. This chain joins TRBV18 and TRBJ1-1; D is uncertain. The ends were cut back, 3 bases at V and 6 bases at J, with 8 bases in the middle. Germline CDR1 reads KGHSH; CDR2 reads LQKENI. CDR3 length equals 12 residues.

This clonotype was found a few times. V and J are TRBV2 and TRBJ2-7; D gene uncertain. Germline assignment: CDR1 SNHLY and CDR2 FYNNEI. The CDR3 sequence is 15 residues long. Trimming removed 4 bases from V and 3 bases from J, with 16 bases in between. The CDR3 reads CASSVPAQNIYEQYF. CDR3 coding DNA: TGTGCCAGCAGTGTCCCGGCGCAAAATATCTACGAGCAGTACTTC.

This clonotype ranks as medium-sized. V usage is TRBV29-1 and J usage is TRBJ2-7; D might be TRBD1 (5 bases). CDR1 and CDR2 (germline): SQVTM, ANQGSEA. This CDR3 spans 11 amino acids. V was cut by 7 bases and J by 3 bases, with 10 bases left in between. Here the CDR3 DNA reads TGCAGCGCCGGACAAATCTACGAGCAGTACTTC. It translates to CSAGQIYEQYF.

This clonotype is medium-sized in the sample. The chain has TRBV10-3 and TRBJ2-6; TRBD1 agrees at 7 bases. Trimming removed 10 bases from V and 0 bases from J; junction bases left unmatched: 3. The CDR3 is 14 amino acids. Germline CDR1 is ENHRY and CDR2 is SYGVKD. The CDR3 is CATTGSSGANVLTF. In nucleotides, the CDR3 is TGTGCCACGACAGGGAGCTCTGGGGCCAACGTCCTGACTTTC.

This clonotype came up once. This may come from a read error, since a much larger clone is one base off. V is TRBV28 and J is TRBJ2-1, with 7 bases that match TRBD1. CDR1 is MDHEN, CDR2 SYDVKM, per germline. The CDR3 extends over 15 amino acids. CDR3 amino acids: CPSSLYGTEYNEQFF. Here the CDR3 DNA reads TGTCCCAGCAGTTTATACGGGACAGAATACAATGAGCAGTTCTTC.

The chain recombines TRBV4-1 with TRBJ1-4, with TRBD1 matching 8 bases. J gave up 11 bases and V 4 bases, and 3 bases lay outside the gene matches. The germline CDR1 and CDR2 sequences are MGHRA and YSYEKL. The CDR3 is 12 residues long. The CDR3 DNA reads TGCGCCAGCAGCCGGGACAGGCTGAAACTGTTTTTT. This translates into CASSRDRLKLFF.

By share, this clonotype ranks as medium-sized (0.01 to 0.1%). The chain couples TRBV7-2 to TRBJ1-2; 9 bases match TRBD1. The CDR3 is 15 amino acids. Germline V gene lookup returns CDR1 SGHTA and CDR2 FQGNSA. V was pared by 5 bases and J by 7 bases, with 11 bases of the junction left unmatched. The CDR3 nucleotides read TGTGCCAGCAGCCAACACCGGGACAGGGTATTTGGCTACACCTTC. This gives the protein CASSQHRDRVFGYTF.

In its sample, this clonotype was seen a few times. The chain couples TRBV7-2 to TRBJ2-3; D call uncertain. The CDR3 covers 15 residues. CDR1 is SGHTA, CDR2 FQGNSA, per germline. Trimming left V 1 base short and J 4 bases short, with 12 bases between. This CDR3 is CASSLDPNRADTQYF. The CDR3 coding sequence is TGTGCCAGCAGCTTAGACCCCAATAGGGCAGATACGCAGTATTTT.

By proportion, this clonotype is medium-sized. This sequence joins TRBV20-1 and TRBJ1-2; D remains ambiguous. The CDR3 totals 12 residues. CDR1 DFQATT and CDR2 SNEGSKA come from the germline V gene (reference sequence). V lost 1 base and J 8 bases, leaving 11 bases between the germline ends. The CDR3 coding sequence is TGCAGTGCTAGAGGGGATCAGTACGGCTACACCTTC. It is translated as CSARGDQYGYTF.

By share, this clonotype counts as medium-sized (0.01 to 0.1%). The chain uses TRBV12-3 or TRBV12-4 and TRBJ1-4; TRBD1 is a possible D gene (5 bases). V gave up 6 bases and J gave up 5 bases, with 13 bases separating them. The CDR3 runs 14 residues. CDR3 DNA sequence: TGTGCCAGCAGGACGGACATCAGAAATGAAAAACTGTTTTTT. Translation gives CASRTDIRNEKLFF.

By sample share, this clonotype is medium-sized. The V and J genes are TRBV18 and TRBJ1-2, with D hard to call. The V end lost 1 base, the J end lost 1 base, and 7 bases lay between the germline ends. This CDR3 is built from 14 residues. The germline V gene encodes CDR1 KGHSH and CDR2 LQKENI. The CDR3 nucleotides read TGTGCCAGCTCACCACGAGAGTTTAACTATGGCTACACCTTC. Protein: CASSPREFNYGYTF.

By frequency in the sample, this clonotype is medium-sized. This chain joins TRBV20-1 and TRBJ2-1; perhaps TRBD1 as D (5 bases). Germline assignment: CDR1 DFQATT and CDR2 SNEGSKA (reference sequence). CDR3 length: 15 residues. Trimming stripped 4 bases from V and 0 bases from J, with 13 bases between. The CDR3 region has the DNA TGCAGTGCTAACCTACGACAGCTCTCCTACAATGAGCAGTTCTTC. Translated: CSANLRQLSYNEQFF.

Only a few counts were recorded for this clonotype. The chain employs TRBV20-1 and TRBJ1-2, with D unclear. V shed 0 bases and J shed 1 base, with 21 bases lying between them. Germline values: CDR1 DFQATT, CDR2 SNEGSKA (reference sequence). This CDR3 comprises 18 residues. CDR3 region: CSARDEASQANFNYGYTF. The DNA for the CDR3 is TGCAGTGCTAGAGATGAGGCTTCGCAGGCGAATTTTAACTATGGCTACACCTTC.

This clonotype counts as medium-sized. The chain links TRBV19 to TRBJ1-5; 9 bases line up with TRBD1. The V segment lost 3 bases and the J segment 6 bases; nucleotides outside the gene matches: 9. Per germline, CDR1 LNHDA and CDR2 SQIVND (reference sequence). The CDR3 runs to 16 residues. The CDR3 region has the DNA TGTGCCAGTAGTATGATCCGGGACAGGGTCGGTCAGCCCCAGCATTTT. This gives the protein CASSMIRDRVGQPQHF.

By sample fraction, this clonotype is medium-sized. The CDR3 is CASSFVDRGWWYEQYF. In nucleotides, the CDR3 is TGTGCCAGCAGCTTTGTGGACAGGGGATGGTGGTACGAGCAGTACTTC. The chain carries TRBV5-4 and TRBJ2-7, with 9 positions matching TRBD1. J was trimmed by 4 bases and V by 2 bases; bases with no gene match: 10. This CDR3 comprises 16 residues. CDR1 is SGHNT and CDR2 is YYREEE in the germline V gene (reference sequence). Full variable domain (missing parts from reference TRBV5-4 and TRBJ2-7): ETGVTQSPTHLIKTRGQQVTLRCSSQSGHNTVSWYQQALGQGPQFIFQYYREEENGRGNFPPRFSGLQFPNYSSELNVNALELDDSALYLCASSFVDRGWWYEQYFGPGTRLTVT.

This clonotype was observed a handful of times. The CDR3 reads CASRGTGGEGQPQHF. The CDR3 bases are TGTGCCAGCAGGGGAACAGGGGGCGAGGGACAGCCCCAGCATTTT. The chain uses TRBV6-5 and TRBJ1-5, with TRBD1 matching over 9 bases. CDR1 is MNHEY, CDR2 SVGAGI, per germline. This CDR3 has 15 amino acids. Trimming cost V 6 bases and J 7 bases; bases outside gene matches: 10.